The 2 T cell receptor beta chains reported below all come from one sample, sequenced in a study of tumor and adjacent non-tumor tissue in lung cancer. RNA was extracted from bulk tissue without any cell sorting. The normal lung tissue was taken more than 3 cm from the tumor edge. TCRbeta libraries were built with three rounds of nested PCR, modified from ARM-PCR. TCRdb redid the calling of the multiplex PCR reads with MiXCR, one entry per CDR3 protein. Of 85,000 to 130,000 distinct CDR3 sequences detected, approximately 65% appear once; the ten largest clones hold around 20%. Sequenced: distant non-tumor lung tissue. Every receptor here comes from a man aged 25-40 years with non-small cell lung cancer.

A remark on this clonotype: The junction does not match germline at one end; this may be a read error. The chain links TRBV19 to TRBJ2-7, with TRBD2 as a possible D gene (5 bases). The CDR3 covers 13 residues. The germline gives CDR1 LNHDA, CDR2 SQIVND (reference sequence). DNA of the CDR3: TGTGGCAGTAGTCCAGAGGGCTCCTATGAGCAGTACTTC. It specifies CGSSPEGSYEQYF.

This clonotype was found a few times. A read error may account for a junction end that differs from germline. The chain combines TRBV29-1 with TRBJ2-4; possible D gene TRBD2, 5 bases. Germline V gene data show CDR1 as SQVTM and CDR2 as ANQGSEA. The CDR3 runs to 14 residues. Here the CDR3 reads CSVEFGAAKSIQYF. CDR3 in DNA: TGCAGCGTTGAATTCGGAGCGGCCAAAAGCATTCAGTACTTC.